This T cell receptor (beta chain) was obtained from a study of OX40 agonist ivuxolimab in advanced cancers. Study-level information: Patients assigned to dose escalation were diagnosed with hepatocellular carcinoma, melanoma, renal cell or head and neck cancer.

Regarding this clone: Antigen: not known.

Findings and caveats of the study: Nonresponders included some who also had low normalized T-cell clonal expansion. Expanded clones belonging to CD8+ T cells outnumbered, on average, those of CD4+.

Patients with autoimmune history or systemic immunosuppression were excluded. CDR1 and CDR2 (germline): LNHNV, YYDKDF (reference sequence). The CDR3 totals 16 residues. J lost 2 bases, V lost 0 bases, and 5 bases had no gene match. Sequenced by immunoSEQ multiplex PCR; TCRdb stores in-frame clones only, minus some. Here the sample spans approximately 56,000 clones, around 87% being singletons. This rearrangement joins TRBV15 to TRBJ2-7; the match to TRBD1 covers 9 bases. Sequencing used CD4+ or CD8+ T cells sorted from blood, obtained in a trial of the OX40 agonist ivuxolimab. The sequence was collected from an adult with an advanced solid tumor such as melanoma, head and neck, liver or kidney cancer. CDR3 in amino acids: CATSREGTGKAYEQYF. In DNA form, the CDR3 reads TGTGCCACCAGCAGAGAAGGGACAGGGAAGGCCTACGAGCAGTACTTC.